The T cell receptor (beta chain) under discussion was sequenced for a study of blood T cells in healthy people across ages. This clonotype showed up just a few times. The authors ran a second PCR of roughly 6 to 12 cycles using a sample-barcoded 5' primer and a J-beta primer mix. Each CDR3 protein is one row after TCRdb ran MiXCR on the 5' RACE reads. Of about 590,000 distinct CDR3 sequences in the sample, approximately 30% are singletons; the top ten hold about a sixth. The ends were cut back, 6 bases at V and 1 base at J, with 18 bases in the middle. From germline, CDR1 is SGHRS and CDR2 YFSETQ. The length of the CDR3 is 16 residues.

Source material: blood. The sequence was obtained from a woman aged 80 or over in good health. V and J are TRBV5-1 and TRBJ2-3; either TRBD1 or TRBD2 may supply D (6 bases each). The DNA of the CDR3 is TGCGCCAGCAAGGGGAATAGGGGGGTCGGCACAGATACGCAGTATTTT. Translated: CASKGNRGVGTDTQYF.